Reported below is one T cell receptor beta chain. The repertoire was sequenced with immunoSEQ multiplex PCR; TCRdb's copy has only in-frame clones and lacks some. The sample includes around 23,000 clones, about 91% of them seen just once. The data derive from a study of monozygotic twins with cystic fibrosis. The CDR3 extends over 15 amino acids. The V gene's germline CDR1 is LNHNV and CDR2 YYDKDF (reference sequence). V lost 5 bases to trimming and J lost 4 bases; unmatched junction nucleotides: 10. The receptor was derived from a girl aged 2 to 10 with cystic fibrosis. The rearrangement uses TRBV15 and TRBJ1-1, with 7 positions matching TRBD1. Sequences were obtained from blood. The CDR3 sequence is CATSGPGGAGTEAFF. CDR3 nucleotides: TGTGCCACCAGCGGCCCAGGGGGGGCGGGCACTGAAGCTTTCTTT.